A selection of T cell receptor beta chains follows, all from one sample in a study of naive and memory T cell subsets. TCRdb redid the calling of the UMI-ligation and nested PCR reads with MiXCR, one entry per CDR3 protein. This sample carries around 140,000 distinct CDR3 sequences, more than 15% of them seen once, and the ten largest clones take 0.5% to 0.75%. The specimen sequenced was naive CD8+ T cells from blood. These receptors were taken from a human donor in good health. Each CDR3 is given with its conserved first and last residue. D genes are given only for firm matches. Size values are once, few and many counts, or a class for expanded clones, and some rows have none.

v_call	d_call	j_call	clone_size	cdr3_aa	cdr3_nt
TRBV6-2/TRBV6-3	NA	TRBJ2-1	few	CASSYSPGGSTYNEQFF	TGTGCCAGCAGTTACTCGCCCGGGGGATCGACCTACAATGAGCAGTTCTTC
TRBV29-1	TRBD2	TRBJ2-3	NA	CSAETGTSGTTDTQYF	TGCAGCGCCGAAACCGGGACTAGCGGTACAACGGATACGCAGTATTTT
TRBV27	NA	TRBJ2-1	NA	CASSLSSGRNYNEQFF	TGTGCCAGCAGTTTATCGTCCGGGAGAAACTACAATGAGCAGTTCTTC
TRBV6-2/TRBV6-3	TRBD1	TRBJ2-1	NA	CASSYFDRGNEQFF	TGTGCCAGCAGTTATTTCGACAGGGGCAATGAGCAGTTCTTC
TRBV28	TRBD1	TRBJ2-3	NA	CASSGTVPPDTQYF	TGTGCCAGCAGTGGGACAGTACCACCGGATACGCAGTATTTT
TRBV7-9	NA	TRBJ2-1	NA	CASSSTVSTAYNEQFF	TGTGCCAGCAGCTCTACCGTTTCCACAGCCTACAATGAGCAGTTCTTC
TRBV19	NA	TRBJ2-1	NA	CASSDMTVSSYNEQFF	TGTGCCAGTAGCGATATGACAGTCAGCTCCTACAATGAGCAGTTCTTC
TRBV28	NA	TRBJ2-2	NA	CASSLRGTWNTGELFF	TGTGCCAGCAGTTTAAGGGGGACTTGGAACACCGGGGAGCTGTTTTTT
TRBV27	NA	TRBJ2-4	few	CASSSSGQIQYF	TGTGCCAGCAGTTCCTCCGGACAGATTCAGTACTTC
TRBV28	NA	TRBJ2-7	NA	CASSLYGTPYEQYF	TGTGCCAGCAGTTTATACGGGACCCCCTACGAGCAGTACTTC
TRBV29-1	TRBD2	TRBJ2-7	few	CSVRSGNEQYF	TGCAGCGTCCGTAGCGGGAATGAGCAGTACTTC
TRBV12-3/TRBV12-4	NA	TRBJ2-4	few	CASTLGVGGFQYF	TGTGCCAGCACCCTTGGGGTGGGTGGGTTTCAGTACTTC
TRBV4-1	NA	TRBJ2-7	NA	CASSQAGLTEYEQYF	TGCGCCAGCAGCCAAGCCGGACTAACGGAATACGAGCAGTACTTC
TRBV6-6	NA	TRBJ1-1	many	CASSYTRNTEAFF	TGTGCCAGCAGTTACACCCGGAACACTGAAGCTTTCTTT
TRBV4-3	TRBD2	TRBJ2-1	few	CASSQDRLAVYNEQFF	TGCGCCAGCAGCCAAGATAGACTAGCGGTCTACAATGAGCAGTTCTTC
TRBV2	NA	TRBJ2-1	once	CASSVSSDFYNEQFF	TGTGCCAGCAGTGTCTCCTCAGATTTTTACAATGAGCAGTTCTTC
TRBV7-9	TRBD2	TRBJ2-7	NA	CASSGTSGSYRSYEQYF	TGTGCCAGCAGCGGGACTAGCGGGAGTTATAGGTCCTACGAGCAGTACTTC
TRBV20-1	NA	TRBJ2-7	NA	CSASPLVGYEQYF	TGCAGTGCTAGCCCCCTAGTCGGCTACGAGCAGTACTTC
TRBV4-3	NA	TRBJ1-5	NA	CASSRTEEGPQHF	TGCGCCAGCAGCCGGACTGAGGAGGGGCCCCAGCATTTT
TRBV29-1	TRBD1	TRBJ2-4	NA	CSVLDSGDRGLAKNIQYF	TGCAGCGTACTTGATTCAGGGGACAGGGGTCTTGCCAAAAACATTCAGTACTTC
TRBV20-1	NA	TRBJ2-1	few	CSAPFGGTSPYNEQFF	TGCAGTGCTCCCTTTGGAGGGACCTCGCCCTACAATGAGCAGTTCTTC
TRBV7-6	TRBD2	TRBJ2-1	NA	CASSLGTSGRLEQFF	TGTGCCAGCAGCTTAGGGACTAGCGGGAGACTGGAGCAGTTCTTC
TRBV5-4	NA	TRBJ1-2	few	CASSFWGHDYGYTF	TGTGCCAGCAGCTTCTGGGGGCACGACTATGGCTACACCTTC
TRBV4-1	TRBD2	TRBJ2-1	NA	CASSQVAGANNEQFF	TGCGCCAGCAGCCAAGTGGCGGGAGCAAACAATGAGCAGTTCTTC
TRBV7-9	NA	TRBJ2-3	few	CASSPHVSSTGTSTDTQYF	TGTGCCAGCAGCCCGCATGTTTCTTCGACAGGAACTAGCACAGATACGCAGTATTTT
TRBV6-1	NA	TRBJ2-7	few	CASSEERGAIYEQYF	TGTGCCAGCAGTGAAGAGAGGGGGGCTATCTACGAGCAGTACTTC
TRBV27	NA	TRBJ2-7	few	CASSLTDSYEQYF	TGTGCCAGCAGTCTAACGGATTCCTACGAGCAGTACTTC
TRBV7-2	TRBD1	TRBJ1-2	few	CASSHLVPTGANYGYTF	TGTGCCAGCAGCCACTTAGTCCCCACAGGGGCTAACTATGGCTACACCTTC
TRBV12-5	NA	TRBJ2-1	NA	CASDWVVGEQFF	TGTGCTAGTGACTGGGTAGTTGGTGAGCAGTTCTTC
TRBV14	TRBD1	TRBJ2-7	few	CASSRDSPEQYF	TGTGCCAGCAGCCGGGACAGCCCCGAGCAGTACTTC
TRBV7-6	NA	TRBJ2-7	few	CASSFLESSHEQYF	TGTGCCAGCAGCTTCCTGGAATCATCCCACGAGCAGTACTTC
TRBV7-6	NA	TRBJ2-3	few	CASSLAQGFEDTQYF	TGTGCCAGCAGCTTAGCGCAGGGGTTTGAGGATACGCAGTATTTT
TRBV3-1	NA	TRBJ1-5	few	CASSSTESNQPQHF	TGTGCCAGCAGTTCGACGGAATCCAATCAGCCCCAGCATTTT
TRBV2	NA	TRBJ1-1	NA	CASTPPDSVNTEAFF	TGTGCCAGCACTCCACCTGACAGTGTGAACACTGAAGCTTTCTTT
TRBV5-1	TRBD1	TRBJ2-3	NA	CASSFRTGKGTDTQYF	TGCGCCAGCAGCTTCCGGACAGGGAAAGGCACAGATACGCAGTATTTT
TRBV25-1	NA	TRBJ2-2	few	CASRVETGELFF	TGTGCCAGCAGAGTAGAAACCGGGGAGCTGTTTTTT
TRBV20-1	TRBD2	TRBJ2-3	NA	CSSSVGGRVDTQYF	TGCAGTTCTAGTGTGGGAGGGAGGGTGGATACGCAGTATTTT
TRBV2	NA	TRBJ2-7	NA	CASSWTGAPGLASEQYF	TGTGCCAGCAGTTGGACAGGGGCCCCGGGACTAGCTTCCGAGCAGTACTTC
TRBV13	NA	TRBJ2-1	few	CASSARDGHNEQFF	TGTGCCAGCAGCGCGCGGGACGGCCACAATGAGCAGTTCTTC
TRBV7-9	NA	TRBJ1-1	few	CASSSPFRETEAFF	TGTGCCAGCAGCTCGCCCTTCAGGGAAACTGAAGCTTTCTTT
TRBV6-5	NA	TRBJ2-3	NA	CASSVQGPPDTQYF	TGTGCCAGCAGCGTCCAAGGTCCCCCAGATACGCAGTATTTT
TRBV28	NA	TRBJ2-5	few	CASSLPYAGETQYF	TGTGCCAGCAGTTTGCCCTACGCGGGGGAGACCCAGTACTTC
TRBV10-2	TRBD1	TRBJ1-2	few	CASSERDRGYGYTF	TGCGCCAGCAGTGAAAGGGACAGGGGCTATGGCTACACCTTC
TRBV20-1	NA	TRBJ1-1	few	CSAPDPIRGGTEAFF	TGCAGTGCCCCAGACCCGATTCGAGGTGGCACTGAAGCTTTCTTT